The source of this TCR beta chain is a study of blood T cell repertoires in COVID-19. In the study overall: The analysed material was cDNA or gDNA that came from T cells, B-cell-depleted T cells, or PBMCs.

Some clones are missing from TCRdb's copy, which holds only in-frame ones; the method was immunoSEQ multiplex PCR. This sample carries some 260,000 clones, around 86% of them seen once, and the ten largest clones take about 1.7%. Germline-derived CDR1 and CDR2 are SGHAT and FQNNGV. CDR3 length: 15 amino acids. Trimming stripped 5 bases from V and 2 bases from J, with 13 bases between. Those enrolled, adults aged roughly 18 to 100 years, came from about two dozen US areas. The receptor was isolated from a man aged 35 to 55 who had recovered from COVID-19. The sequenced sample consisted of PBMCs or T cells enriched from blood (not recorded which). The chain uses TRBV11-2 and TRBJ2-1, with D possibly being TRBD2 (7 bases). CDR3 sequence: CASSEGGGTYNEQFF. CDR3 in DNA: TGTGCCAGCAGCGAAGGGGGGGGAACCTACAATGAGCAGTTCTTC.